The 6 T cell receptor beta chains reported below all come from one sample, sequenced in a study of identical twins. TCRdb fed the 5' RACE reads into MiXCR, producing one record per CDR3 protein. The table lists about 260,000 distinct CDR3 sequences, 5.5% to 8% of them singletons. These same data were also listed under a study on yellow fever vaccine responses in identical twins.

Specimen: memory (CD45RO+) T cells sorted from blood. Source of these receptors: a woman under 30 in good health.

This clonotype was seen only a few times. This sequence joins TRBV20-1 and TRBJ2-5; D ambiguous. The V end lost 0 bases, the J end lost 4 bases, and 15 bases lay between the germline ends. The CDR3 runs 15 residues. CDR1 and CDR2 (germline): DFQATT, SNEGSKA (reference sequence). The CDR3 DNA is TGCAGTGCTAGAGACGAAGGGCGATCGGGAGAGACCCAGTACTTC. Translated: CSARDEGRSGETQYF.

This clonotype was counted many times. The rearrangement links TRBV7-9 to TRBJ1-1; D is unresolved. The CDR3 covers 9 residues. The germline V gene has CDR1 SEHNR and CDR2 FQNEAQ (reference sequence). V was trimmed by 9 bases and J by 5 bases, leaving 4 bases between them. CDR3 amino acids: CASGTEAFF. DNA for the CDR3: TGTGCCAGTGGGACTGAAGCTTTCTTT.

The gene calls are TRBV18 and TRBJ2-5; D ambiguous. The germline CDR1 and CDR2 sequences are KGHSH and LQKENI. With 0 bases removed from V and 4 bases from J, the gap between germline ends came to 12 bases. This CDR3 comprises 15 residues. CDR3 coding DNA: TGTGCCAGCTCACCACCCATGTCACCAGGAGAGACCCAGTACTTC. Translated, it gives CASSPPMSPGETQYF.

This clonotype was observed at least ten times. The chain couples TRBV5-1 to TRBJ2-1, with D perhaps TRBD2 (5 bases). The CDR3 has 14 amino acids. The V end lost 3 bases, the J end lost 6 bases, and 13 bases lay between the germline ends. Germline V gene data show CDR1 as SGHRS and CDR2 as YFSETQ. CDR3 bases: TGCGCCAGCAGCTCCGGAGGCTACTTCAATGAGCAGTTCTTC. Its protein is CASSSGGYFNEQFF.

This clonotype was seen at least ten times. The V and J genes are TRBV6-1 and TRBJ2-7; 8 positions agree with TRBD2. After removal of 3 bases from V and 4 bases from J, the junction contained 8 bases not matched to a gene. Germline V lookup: CDR1 MNHNS, CDR2 SASEGT. The CDR3 runs to 15 residues. The CDR3 nucleotides read TGTGCCAGCAGTGACCCGGGGGGGGCGCAATACGAGCAGTACTTC. It encodes CASSDPGGAQYEQYF.

The J gene is TRBJ1-2, the V gene TRBV20-1; a weak D match, TRBD1 (6 bases). Looked up from germline, CDR1 is DFQATT and CDR2 is SNEGSKA (reference sequence). The CDR3 covers 16 residues. V was shortened by 1 base and J by 4 bases, with 19 bases between the two germline ends. CDR3 DNA sequence: TGCAGTGCTAGAGCACCTAGGGCAGGGGACCTCTATGGCTACACCTTC. Translation gives CSARAPRAGDLYGYTF.